The present entry profiles one TCR beta chain with its context. What it binds is not known. Only in-frame clones appear in the TCRdb table, and some are missing; sequencing was by immunoSEQ multiplex PCR. In the table there are approximately 120,000 clones, 92% of which are singletons. This entry belongs to a study of T cell responses to AZD1222 COVID-19 vaccine. Study-level findings and limits: Reportedly, close to half of spike-specific TCRs are directed against unmutated variant regions.

The CDR3 runs 12 residues. V was clipped by 2 bases and J by 6 bases, with 7 bases between them. The V call is TRBV12-3 or TRBV12-4, the J call TRBJ1-2; D is uncertain. This clonotype was sampled from an adult in good health. This specimen was peripheral blood, taken on day 0 of AZD1222 vaccination. The CDR3 sequence is CASSLNHNGYTF. DNA for the CDR3: TGTGCCAGCAGTTTAAATCACAATGGCTACACCTTC.